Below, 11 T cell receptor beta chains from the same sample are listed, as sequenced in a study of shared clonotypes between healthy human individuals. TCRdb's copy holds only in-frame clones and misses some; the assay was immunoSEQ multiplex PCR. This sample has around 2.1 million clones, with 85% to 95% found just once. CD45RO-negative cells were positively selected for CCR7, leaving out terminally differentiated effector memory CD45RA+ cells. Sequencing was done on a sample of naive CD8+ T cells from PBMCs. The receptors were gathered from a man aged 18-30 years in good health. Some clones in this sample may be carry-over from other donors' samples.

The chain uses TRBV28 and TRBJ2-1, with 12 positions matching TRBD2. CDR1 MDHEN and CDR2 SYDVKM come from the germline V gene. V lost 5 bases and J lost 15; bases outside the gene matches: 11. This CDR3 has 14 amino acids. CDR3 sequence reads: CASSPRTSGNILFF. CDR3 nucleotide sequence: TGTGCCAGCAGTCCCCGGACTAGCGGGAACATACTGTTCTTC. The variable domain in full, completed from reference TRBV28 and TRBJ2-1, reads DVKVTQSSRYLVKRTGEKVFLECVQDMDHENMFWYRQDPGLGLRLIYFSYDVKMKEKGDIPEGYSVSREKKERFSLILESASTNQTSMYLCASSPRTSGNILFFGPGTRLTVL.

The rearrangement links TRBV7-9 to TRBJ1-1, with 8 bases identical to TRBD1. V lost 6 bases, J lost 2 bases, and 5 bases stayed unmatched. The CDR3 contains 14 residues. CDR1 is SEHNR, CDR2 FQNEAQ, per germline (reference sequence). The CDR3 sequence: CASSGQGPNTEAFF. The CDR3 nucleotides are TGTGCCAGCAGTGGACAGGGCCCAAACACTGAAGCTTTCTTT. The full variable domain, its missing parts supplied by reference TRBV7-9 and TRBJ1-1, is DTGVSQNPRHKITKRGQNVTFRCDPISEHNRLYWYRQTLGQGPEFLTYFQNEAQLEKSRLLSDRFSAERPKGSFSTLEIQRTEQGDSAMYLCASSGQGPNTEAFFGQGTRLTVV.

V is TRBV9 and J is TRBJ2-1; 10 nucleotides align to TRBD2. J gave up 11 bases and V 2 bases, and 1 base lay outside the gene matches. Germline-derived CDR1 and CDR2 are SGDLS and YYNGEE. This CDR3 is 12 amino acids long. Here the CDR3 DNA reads TGTGCCAGCAGCGTGACTAGCGGGCAGCAGTTCTTC. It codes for CASSVTSGQQFF.

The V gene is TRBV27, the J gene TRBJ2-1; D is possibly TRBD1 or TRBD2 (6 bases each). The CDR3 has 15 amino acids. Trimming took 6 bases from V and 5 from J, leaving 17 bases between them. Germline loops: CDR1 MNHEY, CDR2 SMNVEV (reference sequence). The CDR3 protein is CASRVGVGGDNEQFF. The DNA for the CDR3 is TGTGCCAGCAGGGTAGGAGTGGGGGGCGACAATGAGCAGTTCTTC.

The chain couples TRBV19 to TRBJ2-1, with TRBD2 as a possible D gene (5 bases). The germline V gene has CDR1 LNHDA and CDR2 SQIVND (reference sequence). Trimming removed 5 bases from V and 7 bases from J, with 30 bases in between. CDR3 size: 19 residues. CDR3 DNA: TGTGCCAGTAGTTACGCCTCCGGACTTTCTGGCCCTGGGGTGAATGAGCAGTTCTTC. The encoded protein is CASSYASGLSGPGVNEQFF.

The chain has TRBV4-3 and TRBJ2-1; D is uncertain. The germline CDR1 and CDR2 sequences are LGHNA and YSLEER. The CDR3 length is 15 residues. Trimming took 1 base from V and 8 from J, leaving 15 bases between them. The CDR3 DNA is TGCGCCAGCAGCCAAGGAGAACGGCAGGATGATGAGCAGTTCTTC. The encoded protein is CASSQGERQDDEQFF.

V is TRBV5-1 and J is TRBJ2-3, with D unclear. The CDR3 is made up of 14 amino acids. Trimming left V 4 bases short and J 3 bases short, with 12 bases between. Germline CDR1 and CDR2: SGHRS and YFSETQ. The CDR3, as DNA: TGCGCCAGCAGCCCGGACGATAGTACAGATACGCAGTATTTT. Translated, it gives CASSPDDSTDTQYF.

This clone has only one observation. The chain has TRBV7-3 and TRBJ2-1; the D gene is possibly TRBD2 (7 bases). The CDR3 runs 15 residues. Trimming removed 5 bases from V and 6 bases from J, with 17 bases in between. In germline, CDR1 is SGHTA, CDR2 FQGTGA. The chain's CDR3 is CASSPGGGSPNEQFF. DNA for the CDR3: TGTGCCAGCAGCCCTGGGGGCGGGAGCCCCAATGAGCAGTTCTTC.

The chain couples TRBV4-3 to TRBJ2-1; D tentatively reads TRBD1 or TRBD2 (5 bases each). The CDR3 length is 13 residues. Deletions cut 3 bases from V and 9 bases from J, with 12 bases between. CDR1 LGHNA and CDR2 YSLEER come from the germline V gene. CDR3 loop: CASSQGTLTEQFF. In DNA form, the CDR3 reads TGCGCCAGCAGCCAGGGGACCCTCACTGAGCAGTTCTTC.

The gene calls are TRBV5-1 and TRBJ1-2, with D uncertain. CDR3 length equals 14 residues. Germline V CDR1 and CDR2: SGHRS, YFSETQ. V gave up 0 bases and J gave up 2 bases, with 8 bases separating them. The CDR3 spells CASSLVGVNYGYTF. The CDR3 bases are TGCGCCAGCAGCTTGGTTGGAGTAAACTATGGCTACACCTTC. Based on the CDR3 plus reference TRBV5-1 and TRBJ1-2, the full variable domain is KAGVTQTPRYLIKTRGQQVTLSCSPISGHRSVSWYQQTPGQGLQFLFEYFSETQRNKGNFPGRFSGRQFSNSRSEMNVSTLELGDSALYLCASSLVGVNYGYTFGSGTRLTVV.

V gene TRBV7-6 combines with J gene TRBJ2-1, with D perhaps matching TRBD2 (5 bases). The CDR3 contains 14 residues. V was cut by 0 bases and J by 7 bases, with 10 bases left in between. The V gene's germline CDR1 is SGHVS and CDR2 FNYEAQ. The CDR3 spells CASSLAVASNEQFF. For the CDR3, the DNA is TGTGCCAGCAGCTTAGCAGTAGCGAGTAATGAGCAGTTCTTC.